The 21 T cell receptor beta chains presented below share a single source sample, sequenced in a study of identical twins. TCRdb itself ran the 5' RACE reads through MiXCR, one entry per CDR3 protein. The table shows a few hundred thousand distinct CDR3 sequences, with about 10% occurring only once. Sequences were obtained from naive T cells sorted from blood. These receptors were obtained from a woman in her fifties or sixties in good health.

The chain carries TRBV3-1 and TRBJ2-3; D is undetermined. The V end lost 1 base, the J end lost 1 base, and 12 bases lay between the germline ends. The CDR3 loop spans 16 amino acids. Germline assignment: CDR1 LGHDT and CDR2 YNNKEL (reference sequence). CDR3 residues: CASSQVRLDRTDTQYF. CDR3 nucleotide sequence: TGTGCCAGCAGCCAAGTTCGGCTAGATCGCACAGATACGCAGTATTTT.

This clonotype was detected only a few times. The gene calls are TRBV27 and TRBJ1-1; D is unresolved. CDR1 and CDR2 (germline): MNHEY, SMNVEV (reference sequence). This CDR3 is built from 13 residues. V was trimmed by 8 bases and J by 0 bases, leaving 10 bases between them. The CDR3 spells CASRVKLNTEAFF. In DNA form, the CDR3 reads TGTGCCAGCCGGGTCAAACTGAACACTGAAGCTTTCTTT.

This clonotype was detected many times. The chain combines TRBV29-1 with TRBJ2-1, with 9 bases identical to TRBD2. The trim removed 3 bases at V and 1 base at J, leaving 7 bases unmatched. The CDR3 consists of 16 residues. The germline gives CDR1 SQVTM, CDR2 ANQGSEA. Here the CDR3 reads CSVEDPLAGSYNEQFF. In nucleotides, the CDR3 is TGCAGCGTTGAGGATCCCCTAGCGGGATCCTACAATGAGCAGTTCTTC.

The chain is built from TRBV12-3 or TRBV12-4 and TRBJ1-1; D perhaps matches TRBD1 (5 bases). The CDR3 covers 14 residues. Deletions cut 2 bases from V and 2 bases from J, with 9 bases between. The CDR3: CASSLQGPNTEAFF. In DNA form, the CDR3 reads TGTGCCAGCAGTTTACAGGGCCCCAACACTGAAGCTTTCTTT.

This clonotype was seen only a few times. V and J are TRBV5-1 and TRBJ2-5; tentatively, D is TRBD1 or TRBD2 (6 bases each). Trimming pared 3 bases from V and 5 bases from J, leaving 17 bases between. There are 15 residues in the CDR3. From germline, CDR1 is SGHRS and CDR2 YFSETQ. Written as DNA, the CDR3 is TGCGCCAGCAGCTCCCGAGGGGGGCTTTTTGAGACCCAGTACTTC. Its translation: CASSSRGGLFETQYF.

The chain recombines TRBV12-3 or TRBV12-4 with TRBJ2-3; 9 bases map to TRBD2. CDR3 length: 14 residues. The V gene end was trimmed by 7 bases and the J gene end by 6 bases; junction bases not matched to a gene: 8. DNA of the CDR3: TGTGCCAGCAAAGTGCGGGAGGGCCCCGATACGCAGTATTTT. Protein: CASKVREGPDTQYF.

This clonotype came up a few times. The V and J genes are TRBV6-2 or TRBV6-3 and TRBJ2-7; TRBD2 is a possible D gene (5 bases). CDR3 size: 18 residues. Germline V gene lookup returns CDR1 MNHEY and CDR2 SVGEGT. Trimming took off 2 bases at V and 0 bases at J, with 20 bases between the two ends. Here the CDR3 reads CASSYAPLTREASYEQYV. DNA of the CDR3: TGTGCCAGCAGTTACGCCCCTCTAACTAGAGAGGCCTCCTACGAGCAGTACGTC.

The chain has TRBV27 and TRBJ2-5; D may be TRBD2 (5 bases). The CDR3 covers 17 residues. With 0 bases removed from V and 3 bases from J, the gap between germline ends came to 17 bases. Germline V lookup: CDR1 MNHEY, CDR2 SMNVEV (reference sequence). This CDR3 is CASSLSVGRVGKETQYF. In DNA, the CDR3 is TGTGCCAGCAGTTTATCTGTAGGGAGAGTGGGGAAAGAGACCCAGTACTTC.

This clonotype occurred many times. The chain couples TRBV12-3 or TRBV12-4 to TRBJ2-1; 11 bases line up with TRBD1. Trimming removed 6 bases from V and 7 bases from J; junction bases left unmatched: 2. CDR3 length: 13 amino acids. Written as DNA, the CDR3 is TGTGCCAGCAGGGGGGACAGGGGGAATGAGCAGTTCTTC. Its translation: CASRGDRGNEQFF.

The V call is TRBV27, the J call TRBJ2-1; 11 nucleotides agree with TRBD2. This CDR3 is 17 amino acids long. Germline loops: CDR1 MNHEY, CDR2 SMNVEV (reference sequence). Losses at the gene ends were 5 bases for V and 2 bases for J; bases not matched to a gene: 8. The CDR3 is CASSPLGTSGTYNEQFF. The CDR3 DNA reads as TGTGCCAGCAGTCCCCTAGGGACTAGCGGCACCTACAATGAGCAGTTCTTC.

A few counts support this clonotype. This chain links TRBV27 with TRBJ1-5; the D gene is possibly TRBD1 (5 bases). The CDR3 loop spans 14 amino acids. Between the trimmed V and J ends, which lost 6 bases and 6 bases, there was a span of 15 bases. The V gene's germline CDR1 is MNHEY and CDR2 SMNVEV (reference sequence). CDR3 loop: CASRALGGPQPQHF. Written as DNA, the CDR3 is TGTGCCAGCAGGGCCCTCGGGGGTCCTCAGCCCCAGCATTTT.

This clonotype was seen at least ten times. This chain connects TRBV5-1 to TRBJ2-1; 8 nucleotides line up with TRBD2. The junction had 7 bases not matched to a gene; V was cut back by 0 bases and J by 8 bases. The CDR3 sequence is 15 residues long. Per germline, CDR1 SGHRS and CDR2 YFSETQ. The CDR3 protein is CASSLESSGSHEQFF. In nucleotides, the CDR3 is TGCGCCAGCAGCTTGGAGTCTAGCGGGTCTCATGAGCAGTTCTTC.

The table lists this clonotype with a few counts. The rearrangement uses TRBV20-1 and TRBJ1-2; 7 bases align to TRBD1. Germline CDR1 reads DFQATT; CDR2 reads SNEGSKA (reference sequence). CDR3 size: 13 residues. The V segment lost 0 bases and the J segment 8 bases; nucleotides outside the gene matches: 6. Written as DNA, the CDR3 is TGCAGTGCTAGAGAAACAGGGGAGGAAGGCTACACCTTC. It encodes CSARETGEEGYTF.

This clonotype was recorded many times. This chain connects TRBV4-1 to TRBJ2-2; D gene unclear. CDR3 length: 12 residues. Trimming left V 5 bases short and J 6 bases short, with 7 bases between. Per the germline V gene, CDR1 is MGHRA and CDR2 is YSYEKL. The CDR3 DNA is TGCGCCAGCAGCAGCTATCCCGGGGAGCTGTTTTTT. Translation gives CASSSYPGELFF.

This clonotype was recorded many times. This CDR3 is CASSFGTTYNEQFF. CDR3 DNA sequence: TGTGCCAGCAGTTTCGGGACAACCTACAATGAGCAGTTCTTC. The genes are TRBV28 and TRBJ2-1, with D possibly being TRBD1 (6 bases). The V gene lost 3 bases and the J gene lost 2 bases, with 8 bases spanning the gap. Germline CDR1 is MDHEN and CDR2 is SYDVKM. CDR3 length: 14 residues.

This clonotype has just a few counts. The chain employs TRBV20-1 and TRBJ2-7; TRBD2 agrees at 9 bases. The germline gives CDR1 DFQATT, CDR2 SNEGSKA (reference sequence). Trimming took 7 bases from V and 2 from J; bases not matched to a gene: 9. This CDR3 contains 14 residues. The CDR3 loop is CSVPQLAGTYEQYF. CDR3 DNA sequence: TGCAGTGTCCCTCAACTAGCGGGTACCTACGAGCAGTACTTC.

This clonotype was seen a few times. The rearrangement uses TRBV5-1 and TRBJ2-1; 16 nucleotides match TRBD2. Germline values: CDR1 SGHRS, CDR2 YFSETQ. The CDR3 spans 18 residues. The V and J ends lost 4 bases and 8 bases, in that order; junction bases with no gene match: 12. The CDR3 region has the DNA TGCGCCAGCAGCCACATGGGACTAGCGGGAGGGCGGGTCGATGAGCAGTTCTTC. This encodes CASSHMGLAGGRVDEQFF.

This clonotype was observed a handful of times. CDR3: CATLSRGISGNQPQHF. CDR3 DNA sequence: TGTGCCACCCTTTCCAGGGGTATTTCAGGCAATCAGCCCCAGCATTTT. The J gene is TRBJ1-5, the V gene TRBV27; TRBD1 is a possible D gene (6 bases). Germline lookup yields CDR1 MNHEY and CDR2 SMNVEV (reference sequence). The CDR3 loop spans 16 amino acids. V lost 10 bases and J lost 2, with 21 bases in between.

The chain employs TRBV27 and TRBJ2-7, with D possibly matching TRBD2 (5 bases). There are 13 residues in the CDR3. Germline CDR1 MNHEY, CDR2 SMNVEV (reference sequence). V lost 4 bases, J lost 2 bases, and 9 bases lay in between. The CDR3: CASSSLDAYEQYF. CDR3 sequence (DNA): TGTGCCAGCAGTTCACTAGACGCCTACGAGCAGTACTTC.

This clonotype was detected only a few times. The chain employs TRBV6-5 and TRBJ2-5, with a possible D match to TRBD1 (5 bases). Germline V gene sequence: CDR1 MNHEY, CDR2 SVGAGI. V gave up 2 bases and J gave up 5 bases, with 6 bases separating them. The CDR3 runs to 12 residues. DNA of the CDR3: TGTGCCAGCAGTTACCAGGGTGAGACCCAGTACTTC. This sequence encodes CASSYQGETQYF.

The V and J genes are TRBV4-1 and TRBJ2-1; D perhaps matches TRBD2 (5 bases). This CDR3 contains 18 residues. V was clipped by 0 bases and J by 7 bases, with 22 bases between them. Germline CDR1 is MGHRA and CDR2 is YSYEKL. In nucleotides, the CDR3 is TGCGCCAGCAGCCAAGATCTCGTGGCGGCCGGGGTAGGGAATGAGCAGTTCTTC. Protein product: CASSQDLVAAGVGNEQFF.